This is a list of T cell receptor beta chains from one sample in a study of T cell repertoires in cytomegalovirus infection. These receptors' targets are unknown. TCRdb reprocessed the reads via MiXCR and lists one record per CDR3 protein. The table shows 60,000 to 75,000 distinct CDR3 sequences, with approximately 22% occurring only once. Specimen: PBMCs, sequenced either directly or after in vitro stimulation (not recorded which). All receptors come from a human donor in good health (CMV status not recorded). Some clones in this sample may be carry-over from other donors' samples. The CDR3 runs from the conserved cysteine through the conserved F or W. Fields, in order: V gene, D gene, J gene, clone size, CDR3 protein, CDR3 DNA. The D gene is left open where the match is weak. Rows may omit the clone size; those that give it use once, few, many or a size class.

TRBV6-7	TRBD2	TRBJ2-1	NA	CARTIAGEDEQFF	TGTGCCAGAACCATAGCGGGAGAGGATGAGCAGTTCTTC
TRBV5-4	NA	TRBJ2-1	NA	CASRSFSSYGSRENEQFF	TGTGCCAGCCGATCTTTTTCCTCCTATGGCTCGAGGGAGAATGAGCAGTTCTTC
TRBV12-3/TRBV12-4	TRBD1	TRBJ2-1	NA	CASSSTTGITYNEQFF	TGTGCCAGCAGTTCCACGACAGGGATCACCTACAATGAGCAGTTCTTC
TRBV30	NA	TRBJ2-1	NA	CAWSEGGWYVF	TGTGCCTGGAGTGAAGGGGGATGGTATGTCTTC
TRBV20-1	NA	TRBJ2-7	few	CSAPKEGAYEQYF	TGCAGTGCTCCGAAGGAGGGAGCCTACGAGCAGTACTTC
TRBV15	TRBD2	TRBJ2-2	few	CATSRESGAGGDTGELFF	TGTGCCACCAGCAGAGAGTCCGGAGCGGGAGGGGACACCGGGGAGCTGTTTTTT
TRBV4-1	NA	TRBJ2-2	NA	CASSQDTVLAGGELFF	TGCGCCAGCAGCCAAGATACAGTCCTAGCTGGCGGGGAGCTGTTTTTT
TRBV7-6	TRBD1	TRBJ2-7	many	CASSATGGPSSYEQYF	TGTGCCAGCAGCGCCACAGGGGGCCCCAGCTCCTACGAGCAGTACTTC
TRBV7-8	TRBD2	TRBJ2-5	NA	CASSSSGLAGEVQETQYF	TGTGCCAGCAGCTCCTCGGGACTAGCGGGAGAGGTCCAAGAGACCCAGTACTTC
TRBV29-1	NA	TRBJ1-3	NA	CSVERQKGGNTIYF	TGCAGCGTTGAGCGGCAGAAAGGTGGAAACACCATATATTTT
TRBV9	NA	TRBJ1-1	few	CASRPGLEDTEAFF	TGTGCCAGCAGGCCGGGTCTTGAGGACACTGAAGCTTTCTTT
TRBV12-3/TRBV12-4	NA	TRBJ1-2	NA	CASSLVSGNGYTF	TGTGCCAGCAGTTTAGTAAGCGGGAATGGCTACACCTTC
TRBV2	NA	TRBJ2-2	few	CACKGTLNTGELFF	TGTGCCTGTAAGGGGACATTGAACACCGGGGAGCTGTTTTTT
TRBV20-1	TRBD1	TRBJ1-1	few	CSADRGRMMNTEAFF	TGCAGTGCTGACAGGGGGCGCATGATGAACACTGAAGCTTTCTTT
TRBV7-9	TRBD1	TRBJ1-6	few	CASSSRQGQPLHF	TGTGCCAGCAGCTCCCGACAGGGGCAACCCCTCCACTTT
TRBV6-8	NA	TRBJ2-4	few	CASSYSLGAGAKNIQYF	TGTGCCAGCAGTTACTCCTTAGGGGCTGGAGCCAAAAACATTCAGTACTTC
TRBV7-2	NA	TRBJ2-5	many	CASSLYEPKTQYF	TGTGCCAGCAGCTTATACGAACCCAAGACCCAGTACTTC
TRBV29-1	NA	TRBJ2-5	NA	CSVRRDAETQYF	TGCAGCGTCCGTCGGGACGCTGAGACCCAGTACTTC
TRBV7-2	NA	TRBJ1-2	NA	CASSFPGVDGYTF	TGTGCCAGCAGCTTCCCGGGGGTGGATGGCTACACCTTC
TRBV23-1	NA	TRBJ2-2	few	CASSARRRQVSGELFF	TGCGCCAGCAGTGCGAGGCGAAGACAGGTTTCCGGGGAGCTGTTTTTT
TRBV24-1	NA	TRBJ2-1	NA	CATSDFNRLEGGWDERFF	TGTGCCACCAGTGATTTTAATAGGTTGGAGGGTGGATGGGATGAGCGGTTCTTC
TRBV7-3	NA	TRBJ2-2	NA	CASSLTSGIPGELFF	TGTGCCAGCAGCTTAACTTCAGGCATCCCCGGGGAGCTGTTTTTT
TRBV5-1	TRBD2	TRBJ2-2	few	CASSLETSGSNTGELFF	TGCGCCAGCAGCTTGGAGACTAGCGGATCAAACACCGGGGAGCTGTTTTTT
TRBV18	NA	TRBJ2-1	NA	CASSPPSGGSYNEQFF	TGTGCCAGCTCACCACCCTCCGGAGGCTCCTACAATGAGCAGTTCTTC
TRBV12-3/TRBV12-4	NA	TRBJ2-1	many	CASSLGAELYNEQFF	TGTGCCAGCAGTTTGGGAGCGGAACTTTACAATGAGCAGTTCTTC